These 24 T cell receptor beta chains were all obtained from the same sample, sequenced in a study of T cell responses to AZD1222 COVID-19 vaccine. The assay was immunoSEQ multiplex PCR, and TCRdb's table has in-frame clones only and misses some. The data contain around 110,000 clones, 75% to 95% of them singletons. The source material was peripheral blood, sampled 28 days after the second AZD1222 dose. The receptor source for this set is an adult who received the AZD1222 COVID-19 vaccine.

This chain connects TRBV11-2 to TRBJ2-1; the match to TRBD2 covers 10 bases. The trim removed 2 bases at V and 8 bases at J, leaving 3 bases unmatched. The CDR3 spans 14 residues. CDR1 is SGHAT and CDR2 is FQNNGV in the germline V gene. DNA of the CDR3: TGTGCCAGCAGCTTAACTAGCGGGGTCTATGAGCAGTTCTTC. Its translation: CASSLTSGVYEQFF.

V usage is TRBV28 and J usage is TRBJ1-2; 7 positions agree with TRBD1. From germline, CDR1 is MDHEN and CDR2 SYDVKM. CDR3 length equals 16 residues. V was clipped by 4 bases and J by 3 bases; unmatched bases: 11. The DNA of the CDR3 is TGTGCCAGCAGTTCTCCCGGACAGGAGCAGGACTATGGCTACACCTTC. Translated, it gives CASSSPGQEQDYGYTF.

V gene TRBV15 combines with J gene TRBJ2-7, with unresolved D. Trimming stripped 3 bases from V and 2 bases from J, with 8 bases between. Germline V lookup: CDR1 LNHNV, CDR2 YYDKDF (reference sequence). This CDR3 comprises 13 residues. CDR3 DNA: TGTGCCACCAGCAGCGGACGGACCTACGAGCAGTACTTC. This gives the protein CATSSGRTYEQYF.

This chain uses TRBV9 with TRBJ1-1; possible D gene TRBD1, 5 bases. Germline V gene lookup returns CDR1 SGDLS and CDR2 YYNGEE. The CDR3 extends over 19 amino acids. The germline V and J ends were trimmed by 1 base and 2 bases, with 24 bases remaining between them. The CDR3 loop is CASSVKPPGAGKGNTEAFF. The CDR3 DNA reads TGTGCCAGCAGCGTAAAGCCCCCCGGGGCAGGGAAGGGAAACACTGAAGCTTTCTTT.

This clone occurred once. The chain recombines TRBV19 with TRBJ2-1; 9 nucleotides line up with TRBD2. The CDR3 has 14 amino acids. The germline CDR1 and CDR2 sequences are LNHDA and SQIVND (reference sequence). J lost 5 bases, V lost 2 bases, and 1 base had no gene match. Here the CDR3 reads CASSIRGGDNEQFF. As DNA, the CDR3 is TGTGCCAGTAGTATACGCGGGGGGGACAATGAGCAGTTCTTC.

This chain uses TRBV14 with TRBJ2-5; D remains ambiguous. The CDR3 contains 13 residues. The germline gives CDR1 SGHDN, CDR2 FVKESK. V was shortened by 1 base and J by 5 bases, with 8 bases between the two germline ends. The CDR3: CASSQASAETQYF. The CDR3 DNA reads TGTGCCAGCAGCCAAGCGAGCGCGGAGACCCAGTACTTC.

The V call is TRBV3-1 (or the pseudogene TRBV3-2), the J call TRBJ2-3; 12 bases match TRBD1. Germline V gene sequence: CDR1 LGHDT, CDR2 YNNKEL (reference sequence). CDR3 length: 18 amino acids. The trim removed 4 bases at V and 7 bases at J, leaving 15 bases unmatched. CDR3 bases: TGTGCCAGCAGCCTTAAGCCTCCCTGGGACAGGGGGCGGAATACGCAGTATTTT. As protein: CASSLKPPWDRGRNTQYF.

This clone was detected only once. This chain connects TRBV7-2 to TRBJ1-2, with D perhaps matching TRBD1 (5 bases). The CDR3 spans 15 residues. Germline-derived CDR1 and CDR2 are SGHTA and FQGNSA. V lost 5 bases to trimming and J lost 4 bases, with 17 bases between them. The CDR3 DNA sequence: TGTGCCAGCAGCCAAGTAGCAGGGACGATCTATGGCTACACCTTC. Translating it yields CASSQVAGTIYGYTF. Together with reference TRBV7-2 and TRBJ1-2, the CDR3 gives the full variable domain: GAGVSQSPSNKVTEKGKDVELRCDPISGHTALYWYRQSLGQGLEFLIYFQGNSAPDKSGLPSDRFSAERTGGSVSTLTIQRTQQEDSAVYLCASSQVAGTIYGYTFGSGTRLTVV.

CDR3 nucleotides: TGTGCCAGCAGCGTATCCCCCAAGGACGGGCGACACAATGAGCAGTTCTTC. This translates into CASSVSPKDGRHNEQFF. V is TRBV9 and J is TRBJ2-1; D not certain. Trimming took off 1 base at V and 5 bases at J, with 19 bases between the two ends. CDR1 and CDR2 from the germline V gene are SGDLS and YYNGEE. The CDR3 is 17 amino acids. The whole variable domain, remainder taken from reference TRBV9 and TRBJ2-1, is DSGVTQTPKHLITATGQRVTLRCSPRSGDLSVYWYQQSLDQGLQFLIQYYNGEERAKGNILERFSAQQFPDLHSELNLSSLELGDSALYFCASSVSPKDGRHNEQFFGPGTRLTVL.

The CDR3 sequence: CASTPDRGSTDTQYF. The CDR3 nucleotides read TGCGCCAGCACCCCAGACAGGGGAAGCACAGATACGCAGTATTTT. The J gene is TRBJ2-3, the V gene TRBV5-1; 8 bases are a match to TRBD1. Trimming at V came to 6 bases and at J to 0 bases, leaving 6 bases not matched to a gene. This CDR3 is built from 15 residues. From germline, CDR1 is SGHRS and CDR2 YFSETQ.

This chain uses TRBV7-6 with TRBJ2-2; tentatively, D is TRBD2 (5 bases). The CDR3 is 14 residues long. Between the trimmed V and J ends, which lost 4 bases and 2 bases, there was a span of 8 bases. Germline V CDR1 and CDR2: SGHVS, FNYEAQ. The CDR3 protein is CASSSGFNTGELFF. In DNA, the CDR3 is TGTGCCAGCAGCTCGGGGTTTAACACCGGGGAGCTGTTTTTT.

The chain employs TRBV14 and TRBJ1-2; no reliable D call. The germline CDR1 and CDR2 sequences are SGHDN and FVKESK. The ends were cut back, 5 bases at V and 4 bases at J, with 8 bases in the middle. This CDR3 spans 12 amino acids. CDR3 nucleotides: TGTGCCAGCAGCGGGGTTTTCTATGGCTACACCTTC. Translation gives CASSGVFYGYTF.

This sequence joins TRBV24-1 and TRBJ2-1; D possibly corresponds to TRBD2 (5 bases). The germline V and J ends were trimmed by 4 bases and 13 bases, with 16 bases remaining between them. Germline V gene lookup returns CDR1 KGHDR and CDR2 SFDVKD. The CDR3 spans 13 residues. The CDR3 spells CATSDYFTGYQFF. The CDR3 nucleotides are TGTGCCACCAGTGACTATTTCACGGGGTACCAGTTCTTC.

A single count supports this clone. The chain recombines TRBV19 with TRBJ2-5, with TRBD2 as a possible D gene (5 bases). The CDR3 consists of 15 residues. V was clipped by 1 base and J by 9 bases, with 18 bases between them. Germline CDR1 and CDR2: LNHDA and SQIVND (reference sequence). This CDR3 reads CASSIGSGPLRAQYF. The CDR3 coding sequence is TGTGCCAGTAGTATAGGCAGCGGTCCCTTGAGGGCCCAGTACTTC. The whole variable domain, filled in from reference TRBV19 and TRBJ2-5, reads DGGITQSPKYLFRKEGQNVTLSCEQNLNHDAMYWYRQDPGQGLRLIYYSQIVNDFQKGDIAEGYSVSREKKESFPLTVTSAQKNPTAFYLCASSIGSGPLRAQYFGPGTRLLVL.

The chain combines TRBV10-3 with TRBJ1-1, with D maybe TRBD1 (5 bases). The CDR3 has 14 residues. CDR1 and CDR2 (germline): ENHRY, SYGVKD. Trimming took off 6 bases at V and 11 bases at J, with 22 bases between the two ends. CDR3 loop: CAIRKGLSAEGAFF. The CDR3 DNA reads TGTGCCATCAGGAAGGGGCTTTCGGCGGAGGGGGCTTTCTTT.

The chain couples TRBV6-5 to TRBJ2-7, with 7 positions matching TRBD1. The CDR3 is 13 amino acids. Looked up from germline, CDR1 is MNHEY and CDR2 is SVGAGI. Trimming cost V 2 bases and J 7 bases; bases outside gene matches: 5. CDR3 nucleotides: TGTGCCAGCAGTTACGACAGGGCTTGGGAGCAGTACTTC. Translating it yields CASSYDRAWEQYF.

The chain is built from TRBV29-1 and TRBJ2-6; D is ambiguous. This CDR3 region has 11 residues. From germline, CDR1 is SQVTM and CDR2 ANQGSEA. Deletions cut 4 bases from V and 5 bases from J, with 3 bases between. The CDR3: CSVVRANVLTF. CDR3 nucleotides: TGCAGCGTTGTCAGGGCCAACGTCCTGACTTTC.

This chain connects TRBV5-4 to TRBJ2-5; D may be TRBD2 (7 bases). V dropped 2 bases and J dropped 0 bases, with 8 bases sitting between them. Germline lookup yields CDR1 SGHNT and CDR2 YYREEE (reference sequence). The CDR3 is made up of 14 amino acids. CDR3 nucleotides: TGTGCCAGCAGCTTAGGGGGGGACCAAGAGACCCAGTACTTC. Its protein product is CASSLGGDQETQYF.

J is TRBJ1-2 and V is TRBV28; no firm D call. Germline V gene sequence: CDR1 MDHEN, CDR2 SYDVKM. The CDR3 sequence is 13 residues long. V lost 7 bases and J lost 4, with 13 bases in between. CDR3 residues: CASTSTRSYGYTF. CDR3 sequence (DNA): TGTGCCAGCACTTCAACACGTTCCTATGGCTACACCTTC.

J is TRBJ2-7 and V is TRBV2; D not resolved. Trimming left V 5 bases short and J 2 bases short, with 7 bases between. The CDR3 is made up of 12 amino acids. Germline V gene sequence: CDR1 SNHLY, CDR2 FYNNEI. DNA for the CDR3: TGTGCCAGCAGTTTAACTCCCTACGAGCAGTACTTC. Translated, it gives CASSLTPYEQYF.

The chain uses TRBV30 and TRBJ1-5, with 11 positions matching TRBD1. Germline CDR1 GTSNPN, CDR2 SVGIG (reference sequence). The CDR3 totals 19 residues. V lost 2 bases to trimming and J lost 2 bases; unmatched junction nucleotides: 14. CDR3 in DNA: TGTGCCTGGAGTAGGGACAGGGGGACTACTACGGGCGGCAATCAGCCCCAGCATTTT. Translating it yields CAWSRDRGTTTGGNQPQHF.

This clone showed up just once. V and J are TRBV2 and TRBJ1-5, with D unresolved. The V gene's germline CDR1 is SNHLY and CDR2 FYNNEI. The CDR3 consists of 15 residues. The V end lost 6 bases, the J end lost 5 bases, and 17 bases lay between the germline ends. The CDR3 reads CASRGSGHLDQPQHF. CDR3 DNA: TGTGCCAGCAGGGGCAGCGGGCACCTCGATCAGCCCCAGCATTTT.

The chain uses TRBV18 and TRBJ2-3; 8 bases agree with TRBD2. The ends lost 1 base at V and 1 base at J; junction bases unmatched: 10. CDR1 is KGHSH and CDR2 is LQKENI in the germline V gene. CDR3 length: 18 amino acids. The CDR3 DNA sequence: TGTGCCAGCTCACCACTTGGCGGGGGGTCCCCGGGCACAGATACGCAGTATTTT. Translated: CASSPLGGGSPGTDTQYF.

The chain combines TRBV20-1 with TRBJ1-2; the D is unclear. The germline V gene has CDR1 DFQATT and CDR2 SNEGSKA (reference sequence). Trimming shortened V by 6 bases and J by 4 bases, and 9 bases separated the two germline ends. The CDR3 covers 11 residues. CDR3 loop: CSASGSYGYTF. CDR3 in DNA: TGCAGTGCCTCCGGGAGCTATGGCTACACCTTC.